What follows are 27 T cell receptor beta chains derived from one specimen sequenced in a study of cytomegalovirus exposure and HLA in healthy donors. The PCR contained 60 Vbeta and 13 Jbeta primers. Profiled with immunoSEQ multiplex PCR; TCRdb holds only in-frame clones, not every one. The profile shows about 130,000 clones, 80% of them singletons. The sample taken for sequencing was PBMCs. Receptor source: a woman aged 40 to 50 in good health and CMV-seronegative.

The V gene is TRBV29-1, the J gene TRBJ2-2, with D tentatively TRBD1 (6 bases). The CDR3 sequence is 14 residues long. Germline loops: CDR1 SQVTM, CDR2 ANQGSEA. CDR3 region: CGVNTGRRGGELFF. CDR3 coding DNA: TGCGGAGTTAACACAGGGAGAAGAGGCGGGGAGCTGTTTTTT.

The rearrangement links TRBV18 to TRBJ2-7, with 9 bases identical to TRBD1. The V segment lost 1 base and the J segment 3 bases; nucleotides outside the gene matches: 13. The CDR3 is made up of 18 amino acids. Germline CDR1 KGHSH, CDR2 LQKENI. CDR3 loop: CASSPQGTGPYLGYEQYF. CDR3 nucleotides: TGTGCCAGCTCACCACAGGGGACAGGGCCGTATCTGGGCTACGAGCAGTACTTC.

The J gene is TRBJ2-3, the V gene TRBV7-9; 13 nucleotides line up with TRBD2. From germline, CDR1 is SEHNR and CDR2 FQNEAQ (reference sequence). The junction had 2 bases not matched to a gene; V was cut back by 11 bases and J by 6 bases. CDR3 size: 12 residues. The CDR3 protein is CAGTSGKDTQYF. The CDR3 nucleotides are TGTGCCGGGACTAGCGGGAAGGATACGCAGTATTTT.

The gene calls are TRBV10-3 and TRBJ2-1; possible D gene TRBD2, 6 bases. V was cut by 2 bases and J by 6 bases, with 11 bases left in between. This CDR3 comprises 14 residues. Germline V gene sequence: CDR1 ENHRY, CDR2 SYGVKD. CDR3 sequence (DNA): TGTGCCATCAGTGAGGCGGGACTCCTCAATGAGCAGTTCTTC. It codes for CAISEAGLLNEQFF.

J is TRBJ2-5 and V is TRBV4-2; 11 positions agree with TRBD2. The germline V gene encodes CDR1 LGHNA and CDR2 YNFKEQ. Unmatched junction bases numbered 2, after V lost 1 base and J lost 1 base. The CDR3 has 16 residues. The CDR3 DNA reads as TGTGCCAGCAGCCAAGCTGGGACTAGCGGCCAAGAGACCCAGTACTTC. Amino acids: CASSQAGTSGQETQYF.

The V gene is TRBV29-1, the J gene TRBJ1-1, with a tentative D call TRBD1 (6 bases). CDR3 length: 13 amino acids. Germline CDR1 SQVTM, CDR2 ANQGSEA. Trimming pared 3 bases from V and 1 base from J, leaving 9 bases between. CDR3 loop: CSVEKTGNTEAFF. Here the CDR3 DNA reads TGCAGCGTTGAGAAGACAGGGAACACTGAAGCTTTCTTT.

This rearrangement joins TRBV25-1 to TRBJ1-2, with 11 nucleotides matching TRBD1. J gave up 4 bases and V 2 bases, and 9 bases lay outside the gene matches. The CDR3 is 17 amino acids. The germline gives CDR1 MGHDK, CDR2 SYGVNS. The CDR3 bases are TGTGCCAGCAGTGAAGAAGGACAGGGGGCGAGTGGCTATGGCTACACCTTC. Its translation is CASSEEGQGASGYGYTF.

CDR3 in amino acids: CAGRTAQETQYF. The CDR3, as DNA: TGTGCCGGCCGGACAGCACAAGAGACCCAGTACTTC. V is TRBV2 and J is TRBJ2-5; D may be TRBD1 (6 bases). Per the germline V gene, CDR1 is SNHLY and CDR2 is FYNNEI. The CDR3 has 12 residues. Trimming left V 11 bases short and J 2 bases short, with 12 bases between.

The rearrangement links TRBV18 to TRBJ2-4; TRBD2 might be the D (5 bases). Per the germline V gene, CDR1 is KGHSH and CDR2 is LQKENI. The CDR3 has 12 residues. Trimming pared 4 bases from V and 7 bases from J, leaving 8 bases between. The CDR3 sequence: CASSLRGNIQYF. Here the CDR3 DNA reads TGTGCCAGCTCACTAAGAGGGAACATTCAGTACTTC.

The chain uses TRBV4-2 and TRBJ1-1; 11 nucleotides agree with TRBD1. The CDR3 loop spans 16 amino acids. Trimming at V came to 4 bases and at J to 7 bases, leaving 11 bases not matched to a gene. In germline, CDR1 is LGHNA, CDR2 YNFKEQ. This CDR3 is CASSLSEGQGDVEAFF. DNA of the CDR3: TGTGCCAGCAGCCTCAGCGAGGGACAGGGGGATGTTGAAGCTTTCTTT.

With regard to this clone: Different DNA sequences within this sample yield the same CDR3. The J gene is TRBJ2-1, the V gene TRBV18; maybe TRBD2 (6 bases). Trimming took 3 bases from V and 7 from J, leaving 13 bases between them. The CDR3 covers 14 residues. Germline V CDR1 and CDR2: KGHSH, LQKENI. The CDR3 loop is CASSPGGTGNEQFF. The CDR3 coding sequence is TGTGCCAGCTCACCCGGGGGAACGGGAAATGAGCAGTTCTTC.

Only one count was recorded for this clone. The rearrangement joins TRBV19 to TRBJ1-5; 8 bases fit TRBD1. CDR3 length equals 16 residues. Germline values: CDR1 LNHDA, CDR2 SQIVND (reference sequence). The trim removed 5 bases at V and 7 bases at J, leaving 13 bases unmatched. The CDR3 sequence: CASSVMQGAGGQPQHF. DNA for the CDR3: TGTGCCAGTAGTGTAATGCAGGGGGCAGGGGGGCAGCCCCAGCATTTT.

The gene calls are TRBV4-1 and TRBJ2-7, with a weak D call TRBD2 (5 bases). This CDR3 has 13 amino acids. Trimming shortened V by 0 bases and J by 7 bases, and 10 bases separated the two germline ends. The germline gives CDR1 MGHRA, CDR2 YSYEKL. As DNA, the CDR3 is TGCGCCAGCAGCCAAGACAGGCCGGGAGAGCAGTACTTC. Its protein product is CASSQDRPGEQYF.

The chain combines TRBV5-1 with TRBJ1-1; D possibly corresponds to TRBD1 (5 bases). Germline lookup yields CDR1 SGHRS and CDR2 YFSETQ. The CDR3 extends over 19 amino acids. V was cut by 0 bases and J by 0 bases, with 21 bases left in between. This CDR3 reads CASSLAGGGALGMNTEAFF. The CDR3, as DNA: TGCGCCAGCAGCTTGGCCGGGGGAGGAGCACTTGGCATGAACACTGAAGCTTTCTTT.

This clone has only a few counts. The rearrangement uses TRBV19 and TRBJ2-1; 11 bases agree with TRBD2. The CDR3 has 17 residues. With 6 bases clipped from V and 6 bases from J, the junction kept 13 bases outside the gene matches. Germline V gene lookup returns CDR1 LNHDA and CDR2 SQIVND (reference sequence). CDR3 in amino acids: CASRGRLAGGGSNEQFF. Here the CDR3 DNA reads TGTGCCAGTAGAGGAAGGCTAGCGGGAGGAGGGAGCAATGAGCAGTTCTTC.

This clone was seen a few times. The J gene is TRBJ1-3, the V gene TRBV7-9; D is undetermined. The V end lost 1 base, the J end lost 4 bases, and 11 bases lay between the germline ends. The CDR3 consists of 15 residues. The V gene's germline CDR1 is SEHNR and CDR2 FQNEAQ (reference sequence). DNA for the CDR3: TGTGCCAGCAGCTTAGTACCTACAGCCGGAAACACCATATATTTT. This codes for CASSLVPTAGNTIYF.

This chain connects TRBV29-1 to TRBJ1-2, with 8 positions matching TRBD1. Trimming removed 7 bases from V and 3 bases from J; junction bases left unmatched: 4. The CDR3 length is 12 residues. Germline values: CDR1 SQVTM, CDR2 ANQGSEA. The CDR3 coding sequence is TGCAGCGCAGGACAGGGCGACTATGGCTACACCTTC. It specifies CSAGQGDYGYTF. The full variable domain, its missing parts supplied by reference TRBV29-1 and TRBJ1-2, is SAVISQKPSRDICQRGTSLTIQCQVDSQVTMMFWYRQQPGQSLTLIATANQGSEATYESGFVIDKFPISRPNLTFSTLTVSNMSPEDSSIYLCSAGQGDYGYTFGSGTRLTVV.

This rearrangement joins TRBV10-2 to TRBJ2-5; D is ambiguous. This CDR3 is 14 amino acids long. The germline V gene encodes CDR1 WSHSY and CDR2 SAAADI. V lost 0 bases and J lost 0, with 5 bases in between. CDR3 in DNA: TGCGCCAGCAGTGAGTCGGGCAACCAAGAGACCCAGTACTTC. The encoded protein is CASSESGNQETQYF.

This clone has more than one count but fewer than ten. V gene TRBV7-9 combines with J gene TRBJ2-1; 8 nucleotides agree with TRBD2. The CDR3 covers 15 residues. Germline CDR1 reads SEHNR; CDR2 reads FQNEAQ (reference sequence). The J segment lost 4 bases and the V segment lost 5 bases, leaving 7 bases of the junction unmatched. This CDR3 is CASSPTGLAYNEQFF. The CDR3 DNA reads TGTGCCAGCAGCCCGACAGGACTAGCTTACAATGAGCAGTTCTTC.

The J gene is TRBJ2-1, the V gene TRBV6-5, with TRBD2 matching 8 bases. The junction had 7 bases not matched to a gene; V was cut back by 0 bases and J by 9 bases. The CDR3 contains 15 residues. Germline CDR1 MNHEY, CDR2 SVGAGI. CDR3 nucleotides: TGTGCCAGCAGTTACTCAACCAGCGGGGGAGGTGAGCAGTTCTTC. Its translation is CASSYSTSGGGEQFF.

This clone was observed a single time. The V call is TRBV19, the J call TRBJ1-1; 9 bases are shared with TRBD1. J lost 0 bases, V lost 5 bases, and 10 bases had no gene match. The CDR3 contains 17 residues. Germline assignment: CDR1 LNHDA and CDR2 SQIVND (reference sequence). The CDR3 spells CASSPEGQGLMNTEAFF. The CDR3 DNA reads as TGTGCCAGTAGTCCGGAAGGACAGGGGTTGATGAACACTGAAGCTTTCTTT.

This clone was detected once. This chain uses TRBV28 with TRBJ1-3; TRBD1 aligns across 7 bases. Trimming took 5 bases from V and 0 from J; bases not matched to a gene: 4. The CDR3 loop spans 15 amino acids. The germline gives CDR1 MDHEN, CDR2 SYDVKM. The DNA of the CDR3 is TGTGCCAGCAGTCGCAGGGGGAACTCTGGAAACACCATATATTTT. Translated, it gives CASSRRGNSGNTIYF.

The chain combines TRBV5-4 with TRBJ2-7; TRBD2 matches at 8 bases. Trimming took 4 bases from V and 4 from J; bases not matched to a gene: 10. Germline V lookup: CDR1 SGHNT, CDR2 YYREEE (reference sequence). CDR3 length: 15 amino acids. The CDR3, as DNA: TGTGCCAGCAGCGTTACTAGCGGACCTCAATACGAGCAGTACTTC. Protein: CASSVTSGPQYEQYF.

The rearrangement uses TRBV7-8 and TRBJ1-2; a possible D gene is TRBD1 (6 bases). Germline V gene sequence: CDR1 SGHVS, CDR2 FQNEAQ. Trimming shortened V by 4 bases and J by 2 bases, and 17 bases separated the two germline ends. The CDR3 has 16 amino acids. The DNA of the CDR3 is TGTGCCAGCAGCTACCAAGGGGGGGGAGGAAACTATGGCTACACCTTC. Its protein product is CASSYQGGGGNYGYTF.

The rearrangement joins TRBV7-3 to TRBJ1-1; a possible D gene is TRBD1 (6 bases). This CDR3 comprises 13 residues. Germline V gene sequence: CDR1 SGHTA, CDR2 FQGTGA. Trimming pared 5 bases from V and 3 bases from J, leaving 10 bases between. This chain's CDR3 is CASSTWTDTEAFF. In nucleotides, the CDR3 is TGTGCCAGCAGCACGTGGACAGACACTGAAGCTTTCTTT.

The chain is built from TRBV6-1 and TRBJ1-1, with 7 bases matching TRBD1. V was pared by 8 bases and J by 4 bases, with 10 bases of the junction left unmatched. The length of the CDR3 is 14 residues. Germline V gene lookup returns CDR1 MNHNS and CDR2 SASEGT. The CDR3: CASAIEGAGTEAFF. In DNA, the CDR3 is TGTGCCAGCGCCATAGAGGGGGCTGGCACTGAAGCTTTCTTT.

This rearrangement joins TRBV6-6 to TRBJ2-3; 9 bases map to TRBD2. CDR3 size: 14 residues. V was pared by 4 bases and J by 6 bases, with 5 bases of the junction left unmatched. In germline, CDR1 is MNHNY, CDR2 SVGAGI (reference sequence). The CDR3 bases are TGTGCCAGCAGTTCGGGACTAGCCACGGATACGCAGTATTTT. This gives the protein CASSSGLATDTQYF.